These 17 T cell receptor beta chains were sequenced from one sample in a study of T cells in women clearing cervical HPV infection. TCRdb's table, derived via immunoSEQ multiplex PCR, lists solely in-frame clones and lacks some. The sample holds some 30,000 clones. Specimen: blood buffy coat. The receptors were gathered from a woman between 18 and 75 years old with a cervical HPV16 infection that either progressed to CIN3+ or cleared (not recorded which).

Concerning this clone: Read sequence stops 3 residues before the CDR3 end, and the germline J gene provides the missing end. V is TRBV27 and J is TRBJ2-7, with a weak D call TRBD1 (5 bases). The V end lost 4 bases, the J end lost 2 bases, and 9 bases lay between the germline ends. The CDR3 consists of 13 residues. The germline CDR1 and CDR2 sequences are MNHEY and SMNVEV (reference sequence). CDR3 bases read: TGTGCCAGCAGTTCTGGCAGGGCCTACGAG. Translated: CASSSGRAYE. The full-length CDR3 reads as CASSSGRAYEQYF.

With respect to this clone: From the germline J gene comes the end of the CDR3, since the read stops 3 residues before it. This chain uses TRBV18 with TRBJ1-5; 7 bases match TRBD1. V trimming: 1 base; J trimming: 0 bases; junction bases outside the gene matches: 12. The CDR3 covers 19 residues. The V gene's germline CDR1 is KGHSH and CDR2 LQKENI. The CDR3: CASSPRPLRGLYSNQPQHF. The covered CDR3 bases are TGTGCCAGCTCACCACGTCCACTAAGGGGGCTATATAGCAATCAGCCC.

To note about this clone: The read ends 3 residues early relative to the CDR3; the germline J gene fills the gap. The V call is TRBV28, the J call TRBJ2-7, with unresolved D. The CDR3 has 11 amino acids. V was pared by 5 bases and J by 2 bases, with 4 bases between. The germline CDR1 and CDR2 sequences are MDHEN and SYDVKM. The CDR3 DNA, read in part, is TGTGCCAGCAGTCTAACCTACGAG. Encoded protein: CASSLTYE. The entire CDR3 is CASSLTYEQYF.

About this clone itself: The observed sequence ends 3 residues before the CDR3 terminus, with the missing tail filled in from the germline J gene. The rearrangement uses TRBV2 and TRBJ1-2; D gene ambiguous. CDR3 length: 12 residues. Per the germline V gene, CDR1 is SNHLY and CDR2 is FYNNEI. V dropped 4 bases and J dropped 4 bases, with 7 bases sitting between them. The CDR3 protein is CASSGGSYGYTF. The covered CDR3 bases are TGTGCCAGCAGTGGTGGCAGCTATGGC. The full variable domain, completed using reference TRBV2 and TRBJ1-2, is EPEVTQTPSHQVTQMGQEVILRCVPISNHLYFYWYRQILGQKVEFLVSFYNNEISEKSEIFDDQFSVERPDGSNFTLKIRSTKLEDSAMYFCASSGGSYGYTFGSGTRLTVV.

As to this clone: The CDR3 goes on 3 residues after the read ends, and that part is filled in from the germline J gene. The rearrangement uses TRBV7-9 and TRBJ2-1; D gene unclear. This CDR3 spans 13 amino acids. Germline CDR1 reads SEHNR; CDR2 reads FQNEAQ (reference sequence). Trimming stripped 3 bases from V and 8 bases from J, with 11 bases between. The CDR3 loop is CASSFEAPDEQFF. The sequenced part of the CDR3 DNA is TGTGCCAGCAGCTTCGAGGCCCCCGATGAG.

The DNA read from the CDR3 is TGCGCCAGCAGCCAACGGACTAGCGGGGGGTACCAAGAGACC. It encodes CASSQRTSGGYQET. The full CDR3 sequence reads CASSQRTSGGYQETQYF. The gene calls are TRBV4-1 and TRBJ2-5; 14 nucleotides agree with TRBD2. The read terminates 3 residues ahead of where the CDR3 ends, so the germline J gene completes it. Per germline, CDR1 MGHRA and CDR2 YSYEKL. The CDR3 extends over 17 amino acids. Unmatched junction bases numbered 2, after V lost 2 bases and J lost 0 bases.

Note on this clone: The read halts 3 residues ahead of the CDR3 end, with the missing end drawn from the germline J gene. The chain joins TRBV5-1 to TRBJ2-7; a weak D match, TRBD1 (5 bases). CDR3 length: 14 amino acids. Germline assignment: CDR1 SGHRS and CDR2 YFSETQ. Trimming shortened V by 0 bases and J by 0 bases, and 7 bases separated the two germline ends. The covered CDR3 bases are TGCGCCAGCAGCTTGGACAGGAGCTCCTACGAG. Residues: CASSLDRSSYE. The CDR3 as a whole reads CASSLDRSSYEQYF. Based on the CDR3 plus reference TRBV5-1 and TRBJ2-7, the full variable domain is KAGVTQTPRYLIKTRGQQVTLSCSPISGHRSVSWYQQTPGQGLQFLFEYFSETQRNKGNFPGRFSGRQFSNSRSEMNVSTLELGDSALYLCASSLDRSSYEQYFGPGTRLTVT.

Concerning this clone itself: The read terminates 3 residues before the CDR3 end, so the remaining end is supplied by the germline J gene. The V call is TRBV7-3, the J call TRBJ2-1; the match to TRBD2 covers 9 bases. From germline, CDR1 is SGHTA and CDR2 FQGTGA. After removal of 1 base from V and 1 base from J, the junction contained 2 bases not matched to a gene. This CDR3 region has 16 residues. CDR3 bases read: TGTGCCAGCAGCTTAAGCGGGGGGGGTTCCTACAATGAG. The encoded protein is CASSLSGGGSYNE. The full CDR3 sequence reads CASSLSGGGSYNEQFF.

Comments on this clone: The CDR3 goes on 3 residues after the read ends, and that part is filled in from the germline J gene. V usage is TRBV20-1 and J usage is TRBJ1-5; 8 bases match TRBD1. Per germline, CDR1 DFQATT and CDR2 SNEGSKA (reference sequence). The length of the CDR3 is 14 residues. V gave up 7 bases and J gave up 5 bases; unmatched junction bases: 10. The CDR3 sequence is CSVRHSGGDQPQHF. The CDR3 bases that were read are TGCAGTGTCAGGCACTCAGGGGGCGATCAGCCC.

On this clone itself: Mismatch with germline at one junction end may stem from a read error. The read stops 3 residues short of the end of the CDR3; the missing end is completed from the germline J gene. Other DNA sequences in the same sample also yield this CDR3. This chain uses TRBV5-1 with TRBJ1-3; D possibly corresponds to TRBD1 (5 bases). Germline CDR1 and CDR2: SGHRS and YFSETQ. This CDR3 is built from 16 residues. The CDR3 bases that were read are TGCGCCAGCAGCTTGGTTGGGACTACAGGAGGAAACACG. This codes for CASSLVGTTGGNT. The full CDR3 is CASSLVGTTGGNTIYF.

Concerning this clone: The sequenced fragment ends 3 residues before the CDR3 boundary, so the rest is inferred from the germline J gene. The chain couples TRBV16 to TRBJ2-7; 8 bases match TRBD1. The CDR3 sequence is 15 residues long. The V and J ends lost 3 bases and 2 bases, in that order; junction bases with no gene match: 6. Germline V gene sequence: CDR1 KGHSY, CDR2 FQNENV. CDR3 loop: CASSQAGQGTYEQYF. Incomplete CDR3 DNA: TGTGCCAGCAGCCAGGCTGGACAGGGCACCTACGAG.

Concerning this clone itself: The read terminates 3 residues ahead of where the CDR3 ends, so the germline J gene completes it. The chain has TRBV20-1 and TRBJ2-1, with a tentative D call TRBD2 (6 bases). Germline-derived CDR1 and CDR2 are DFQATT and SNEGSKA (reference sequence). Trimming removed 4 bases from V and 7 bases from J, with 20 bases in between. CDR3 length: 15 amino acids. CDR3 in amino acids: CSANSLAAGGNEQFF. CDR3 bases read: TGCAGTGCTAACAGTTTAGCGGCCGGTGGGAATGAG.

With respect to this clone: The read terminates 3 residues before the CDR3 end, so the remaining end is supplied by the germline J gene. This chain joins TRBV12-3 or TRBV12-4 and TRBJ2-1; tentative D call: TRBD1 (5 bases). Trimming took off 5 bases at V and 5 bases at J, with 10 bases between the two ends. CDR3 length equals 13 residues. The CDR3 spells CASSPRVNNEQFF. Partial CDR3 DNA: TGTGCCAGCAGTCCCAGGGTCAACAATGAG.

Of note for this clone: The CDR3 is cut off 3 residues early in the read; its end comes from the germline J gene. The chain joins TRBV19 to TRBJ2-3, with 7 bases lining up with TRBD1. Looked up from germline, CDR1 is LNHDA and CDR2 is SQIVND (reference sequence). The CDR3 loop spans 15 amino acids. Incomplete CDR3 DNA: TGTGCCAGTAGTCATTTACCGGGACAGAATCAGCCG. Translation: CASSHLPGQNQP. In full, the CDR3 reads CASSHLPGQNQPQYF.

Worth noting for this clone: The read ends 3 residues early relative to the CDR3; the germline J gene fills the gap. The V gene is TRBV7-3, the J gene TRBJ1-1; 7 positions match TRBD1. J was trimmed by 2 bases and V by 5 bases; bases with no gene match: 5. CDR1 and CDR2 (germline): SGHTA, FQGTGA. The CDR3 runs 14 residues. The CDR3 region is CASSPGTENTEAFF. The part of the CDR3 DNA that was read is TGTGCCAGCAGCCCCGGGACAGAAAACACTGAA.

Points on this clone: The read ends 3 residues early relative to the CDR3; the germline J gene fills the gap. The chain combines TRBV5-1 with TRBJ2-1; 9 bases are shared with TRBD2. The CDR3 spans 14 residues. Germline V gives CDR1 SGHRS, CDR2 YFSETQ. Trimming took 3 bases from V and 8 from J; bases not matched to a gene: 6. The DNA read from the CDR3 is TGCGCCAGCAGCTCCATAGCGGGAGCGTATGAG. Translating it yields CASSSIAGAYE. The complete CDR3 sequence is CASSSIAGAYEQFF.

Of note for this clone: The CDR3 end is not reached by the read, which stops 3 residues before it; the germline J gene fills it in. The gene calls are TRBV7-9 and TRBJ1-2, with 9 bases lining up with TRBD1. Losses at the gene ends were 1 base for V and 4 bases for J; bases not matched to a gene: 1. CDR1 SEHNR and CDR2 FQNEAQ come from the germline V gene (reference sequence). The CDR3 contains 14 residues. The chain's CDR3 is CASSLGTGVYGYTF. CDR3 bases read: TGTGCCAGCAGCTTAGGGACAGGGGTCTATGGC.